The present TCR beta chain was sequenced within a study of blood T cell repertoires in COVID-19. Across the whole study: Samples of COVID-19 (acute and convalescent) were obtained from the United States, Italy and Spain. PBMCs, B-cell-depleted T cells, or T cells were the source of the cDNA or gDNA that made up the material.

This clone was seen a few times. V lost 5 bases, J lost 2 bases, and 19 bases stayed unmatched. The CDR3 is 21 amino acids. Germline V gene lookup returns CDR1 LNHDA and CDR2 SQIVND (reference sequence). Assignments of participants to cohorts depended upon their own reported clinical history. Study processing details: Amplification of reference gene primers provided the estimated nucleated cell counts. TCRdb's copy holds only in-frame clones and misses some; the assay was immunoSEQ multiplex PCR. V and J calls and clone size come straight from that table; D and trimming were deduced from the DNA. This sample has over 350,000 clones, with 85% to 90% found just once.

The chain combines TRBV19 with TRBJ1-5; 12 bases map to TRBD1. The receptor was derived from a woman between 18 and 30 years old who had recovered from COVID-19. Input material: PBMCs or T cells enriched from blood (not recorded which). CDR3 sequence reads: CASSSLQSTGTGGIGNQPQHF. The CDR3 coding sequence is TGTGCCAGTAGTTCCCTTCAATCCACCGGGACAGGGGGCATCGGCAATCAGCCCCAGCATTTT.